The clone carrying this TCR beta chain has a single count. Its antigen is as yet unknown. The CDR3 length is 13 residues. V was trimmed by 0 bases and J by 6 bases, leaving 6 bases between them. Germline CDR1 and CDR2: SGDLS and YYNGEE. Patients were free of psychiatric medication for at least 8 weeks. Each donor gave about 31 ml of EDTA blood. CD4+ T cells were isolated from thawed PBMCs by magnetic negative selection. The entry originates in a study of untreated major depressive disorder. Findings of the study overall: Depressed patients' CD4+ T cells carried increased TRBV05-01 (Vbeta 5.1) usage versus control CD4+ T cells.

Clones were sequenced by immunoSEQ multiplex PCR, and TCRdb holds only the in-frame ones, with some missing. The table has 10,000 to 15,000 clones, about 93% seen once; the top ten hold 1.7%. This TCR came from a woman between 25 and 40 years old with major depressive disorder. V and J are TRBV9 and TRBJ1-4; no clear D. Sequenced material: CD4+ T cells from PBMCs. The CDR3 loop reads CASSVVPDEKLFF. CDR3 nucleotide sequence: TGTGCCAGCAGCGTAGTTCCAGATGAAAAACTGTTTTTT.